These 3 T cell receptor beta chains came from one sample sequenced in a study of T cell changes during pregnancy in multiple sclerosis. Libraries were prepared by immunoSEQ multiplex PCR; TCRdb keeps only in-frame clonotypes and omits some of them. Of about 75,000 clones in the sample, around nine tenths are singletons; the top ten hold about 0.45%. Sequenced material: CD4+ T cells from peripheral blood mononuclear cells, taken before pregnancy. Every receptor here comes from a female donor with multiple sclerosis, enrolled in a pregnancy study.

Remarks on this clone: One end of the junction varies from germline; a read error may be responsible. V is TRBV7-2 and J is TRBJ1-1; D unclear. CDR1 is SGHTA, CDR2 FQGNSA, per germline. The CDR3 extends over 15 amino acids. Here the CDR3 reads CANSLVGVADTEAFF. The CDR3 DNA follows: TGTGCCAACAGCTTAGTTGGGGTAGCGGACACTGAAGCTTTCTTT.

The chain combines TRBV2 with TRBJ2-7; 9 bases are shared with TRBD2. This CDR3 has 12 amino acids. The V gene end was trimmed by 7 bases and the J gene end by 7 bases; junction bases not matched to a gene: 5. Germline V gene sequence: CDR1 SNHLY, CDR2 FYNNEI. Here the CDR3 reads CASNAGGVEQYF. The DNA of the CDR3 is TGTGCCAGCAATGCGGGGGGGGTGGAGCAGTACTTC.

The rearrangement links TRBV4-1 to TRBJ1-1, with 10 bases lining up with TRBD1. CDR3 length equals 16 residues. Germline CDR1 reads MGHRA; CDR2 reads YSYEKL. After removal of 6 bases from V and 1 base from J, the junction contained 8 bases not matched to a gene. CDR3 coding DNA: TGCGCCAGCAGACGCGCCGGGACAGGGGAGAACACTGAAGCTTTCTTT. This translates into CASRRAGTGENTEAFF.